This T cell receptor beta chain was identified in a study of Graves' ophthalmopathy and Graves' hyperthyroidism. Study details: Peripheral blood was gathered at first diagnosis, ahead of any treatment whatsoever.

The sequenced template was RNA, covering the TCR beta CDR3 region. Second-round multiplex PCR followed a first-round RT-PCR using HTBI primers. TCRdb reanalysed the multiplex PCR reads using MiXCR and keeps one entry per CDR3 protein. The sample lists 500,000 to 800,000 distinct CDR3 sequences; more than 40% were seen once. This CDR3 is built from 16 residues. Germline assignment: CDR1 SGDLS and CDR2 YYNGEE. J gave up 1 base and V 4 bases, and 8 bases lay outside the gene matches. Isolation of PBMCs was performed using about 9.9 ml of fresh peripheral blood. Sequencing input: peripheral blood. The receptor was isolated from an adult man with Graves' ophthalmopathy. V is TRBV9 and J is TRBJ1-5; 7 nucleotides agree with TRBD1. CDR3 region: CASSQGGRASNQPQHF. DNA for the CDR3: TGTGCCAGCAGCCAAGGGGGCAGGGCGAGCAATCAGCCCCAGCATTTT.